This T cell receptor beta chain emerged from a study of blood T cells in healthy people across ages. Findings and limits, study-wide: Significant beta diversity loss was already apparent by age roughly 40, declining roughly linearly.

CDR1 is SGHTA, CDR2 FQGNSA, per germline. The CDR3 is 15 residues long. Unmatched junction bases numbered 12, after V lost 4 bases and J lost 6 bases. This clonotype was detected a few times. What it binds is not known. Next came a second PCR, run for about 7 to 12 cycles, which used a sample-barcoded 5' primer along with a J-beta primer mix. Each cDNA molecule received a tag from a template-switch adaptor that had 12 random nucleotides. Each CDR3 protein is one row after TCRdb ran MiXCR on the 5' RACE reads. The sample yields some 1,800,000 distinct CDR3 sequences, roughly two fifths seen once. Every sample gave at least 5 micrograms of total RNA when it was extracted.

The sequencing input was blood. The sequence was collected from a human donor in good health. The chain joins TRBV7-2 to TRBJ2-7; 7 bases are a match to TRBD1. The CDR3 nucleotides are TGTGCCAGCAGCTATACCGGGACAGTGTTGGGCGAGCAGTACTTC. This translates into CASSYTGTVLGEQYF.